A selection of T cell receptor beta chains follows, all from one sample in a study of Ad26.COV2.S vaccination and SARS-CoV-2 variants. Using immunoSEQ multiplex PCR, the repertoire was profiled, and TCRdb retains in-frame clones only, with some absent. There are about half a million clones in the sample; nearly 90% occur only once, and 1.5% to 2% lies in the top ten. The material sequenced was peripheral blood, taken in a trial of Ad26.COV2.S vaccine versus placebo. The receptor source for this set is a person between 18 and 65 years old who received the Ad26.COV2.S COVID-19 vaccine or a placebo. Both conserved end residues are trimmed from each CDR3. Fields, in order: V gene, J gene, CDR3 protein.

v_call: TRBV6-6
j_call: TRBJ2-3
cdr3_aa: ASSRNRGWGTDTQY

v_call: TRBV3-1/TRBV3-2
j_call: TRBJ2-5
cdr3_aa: ASSPRWGETQY

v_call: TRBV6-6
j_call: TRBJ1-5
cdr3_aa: ASGTGNQPQH

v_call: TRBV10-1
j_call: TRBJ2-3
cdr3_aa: ASSAREFPDTQY

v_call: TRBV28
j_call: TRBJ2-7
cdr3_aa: ASSRTSGWTYEQY

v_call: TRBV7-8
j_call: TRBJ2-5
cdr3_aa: ASRTGTASVGTQY

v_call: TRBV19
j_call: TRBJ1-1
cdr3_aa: ATKVGPFQYTEAF

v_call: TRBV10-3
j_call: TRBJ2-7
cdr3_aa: AIKTTGNEQY

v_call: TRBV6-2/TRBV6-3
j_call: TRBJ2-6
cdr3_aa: ASSYNRDRSSGANVLT

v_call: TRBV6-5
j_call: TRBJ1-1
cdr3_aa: ASRKEGGVNTEAF

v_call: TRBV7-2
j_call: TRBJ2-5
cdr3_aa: ASSLSGGRETQY

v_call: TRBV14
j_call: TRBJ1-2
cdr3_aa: ASSQVARTGEGYT

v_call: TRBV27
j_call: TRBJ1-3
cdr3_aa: ASSPAGGLRNTIY

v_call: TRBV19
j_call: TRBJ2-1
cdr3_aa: ASGGNEQF

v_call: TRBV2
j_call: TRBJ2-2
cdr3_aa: ASSGPGNTGELF

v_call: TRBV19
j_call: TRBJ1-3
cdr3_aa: ASTEAGNTIY

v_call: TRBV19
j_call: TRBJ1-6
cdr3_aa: ASSPPGSPLH

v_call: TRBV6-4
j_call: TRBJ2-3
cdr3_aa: ASSDGTAGNTQY

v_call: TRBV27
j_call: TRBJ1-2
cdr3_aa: ASSDRDRGYGYT

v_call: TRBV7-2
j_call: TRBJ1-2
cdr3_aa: ASSENNIGYGYT

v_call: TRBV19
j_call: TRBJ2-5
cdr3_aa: ASSIQEWPGVTQY

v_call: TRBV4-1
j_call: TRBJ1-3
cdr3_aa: ASSQGLVGNTIY

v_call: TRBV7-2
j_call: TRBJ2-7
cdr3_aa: ASSLAGNYEQY

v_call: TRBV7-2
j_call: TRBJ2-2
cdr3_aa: ASSFYPLAGVTGELF